The present T cell receptor (beta chain) was sequenced within a study of blood T cell repertoires in COVID-19. Study as a whole: PBMCs, B-cell-depleted T cells, or T cells were the source of the cDNA or gDNA that made up the material.

The CDR3 covers 14 residues. V was clipped by 7 bases and J by 6 bases; unmatched bases: 7. CDR1 MDHEN and CDR2 SYDVKM come from the germline V gene. Original processing notes: Reference gene primer amplification gave nucleated cell count estimates. TCRdb keeps only in-frame clones here, not all; method: immunoSEQ multiplex PCR. The V and J calls and clone size were taken over from that table, and D and trimming were inferred from the DNA. The sample contains about 14,000 clones, about 80% of which appear only once. The J gene is TRBJ2-7, the V gene TRBV28, with 12 bases fitting TRBD2. The source is a man between 65 and 79 years old with acute or convalescent COVID-19. Specimen: peripheral blood. The CDR3, as DNA: TGTGCCAGCAATAAACTAGCGGGAGGTGGCGAGCAGTACTTC. This gives the protein CASNKLAGGGEQYF.